This passage covers 31 T cell receptor beta chains from one sample sequenced in a study of cytomegalovirus exposure and HLA in healthy donors. The primer mix had 60 Vbeta and 13 Jbeta primers. Sequencing used immunoSEQ multiplex PCR; TCRdb keeps in-frame clones, though not all of them. The sample shows about 90,000 clones, roughly 83% of them seen only once. Sequenced: PBMCs. These receptor sequences come from a man aged 18 to 29 in good health and CMV-seronegative.

This clone has just a few counts. This chain uses TRBV21-1 with TRBJ2-5; the table's D call, TRBD1, was not checked against the DNA. TRBV21-1 is classified as a pseudogene. The CDR3 extends over 18 amino acids. The CDR3 DNA reads TGTGCCAGCAGCAAATCTCGAAGGCGGACAGGGGAACAAGAGACCCAGTACTTC. Its translation is CASSKSRRRTGEQETQYF.

The chain has TRBV4-1 and TRBJ2-3, with D possibly being TRBD2 (5 bases). Germline V gives CDR1 MGHRA, CDR2 YSYEKL. The CDR3 spans 14 residues. V was pared by 4 bases and J by 0 bases, with 8 bases between. For the CDR3, the DNA is TGCGCCAGCAGCCGGGGAGACAGCACAGATACGCAGTATTTT. Translating it yields CASSRGDSTDTQYF.

V is TRBV27 and J is TRBJ2-1, with 7 bases fitting TRBD2. Germline assignment: CDR1 MNHEY and CDR2 SMNVEV (reference sequence). Trimming took 1 base from V and 6 from J; bases not matched to a gene: 9. The CDR3 is 16 amino acids. CDR3 nucleotide sequence: TGTGCCAGCAGTTTATTAAGCGGGACGCCTTTCAATGAGCAGTTCTTC. Translating gives CASSLLSGTPFNEQFF.

This CDR3 is CASSPRRYQETQYF. The CDR3 DNA follows: TGTGCCAGCAGTCCCAGGAGGTACCAAGAGACCCAGTACTTC. This chain joins TRBV27 and TRBJ2-5, with D possibly matching TRBD2 (5 bases). CDR1 and CDR2 (germline): MNHEY, SMNVEV (reference sequence). Trimming shortened V by 5 bases and J by 0 bases, and 10 bases separated the two germline ends. The CDR3 extends over 14 amino acids.

The V and J genes are TRBV11-2 and TRBJ1-5; 9 bases align to TRBD1. Per the germline V gene, CDR1 is SGHAT and CDR2 is FQNNGV. Unmatched junction bases numbered 1, after V lost 1 base and J lost 3 bases. The CDR3 is made up of 15 amino acids. The CDR3 region is CASSLGDRANQPQHF. The DNA of the CDR3 is TGTGCCAGCAGCTTAGGGGACAGGGCCAATCAGCCCCAGCATTTT.

This clone came up once. The chain is built from TRBV5-1 and TRBJ2-3; TRBD2 aligns across 7 bases. V lost 4 bases to trimming and J lost 4 bases; unmatched junction nucleotides: 12. This CDR3 is 16 amino acids long. CDR1 is SGHRS and CDR2 is YFSETQ in the germline V gene. CDR3 sequence (DNA): TGCGCCAGCAGCCTTATGACCGGGGGGAGGTCAGATACGCAGTATTTT. This gives the protein CASSLMTGGRSDTQYF.

The chain couples TRBV15 to TRBJ2-7; TRBD2 is a possible D gene (7 bases). CDR1 is LNHNV, CDR2 YYDKDF, per germline (reference sequence). The germline V and J ends were trimmed by 2 bases and 1 base, with 18 bases remaining between them. This CDR3 contains 17 residues. CDR3: CATSRSQGGGLSYEQYF. The CDR3, as DNA: TGTGCCACCAGCAGATCCCAAGGGGGGGGACTATCCTACGAGCAGTACTTC. Full variable domain (remainder filled in from reference TRBV15 and TRBJ2-7): DAMVIQNPRYQVTQFGKPVTLSCSQTLNHNVMYWYQQKSSQAPKLLFHYYDKDFNNEADTPDNFQSRRPNTSFCFLDIRSPGLGDTAMYLCATSRSQGGGLSYEQYFGPGTRLTVT.

This clone was seen more than once but under ten times. This sequence joins TRBV6-5 and TRBJ1-1, with no clear D. From germline, CDR1 is MNHEY and CDR2 SVGAGI. V lost 6 bases, J lost 1 base, and 15 bases lay in between. The CDR3 is 15 amino acids. For the CDR3, the DNA is TGTGCCAGCAGACTACTTTTTATTCGGAACACTGAAGCTTTCTTT. It codes for CASRLLFIRNTEAFF.

The chain carries TRBV15 and TRBJ1-2; unclear D gene. Trimming left V 1 base short and J 4 bases short, with 10 bases between. This CDR3 has 14 amino acids. CDR1 LNHNV and CDR2 YYDKDF come from the germline V gene (reference sequence). CDR3 residues: CATSRAEGSYGYTF. CDR3 DNA: TGTGCCACCAGCAGAGCGGAGGGCTCCTATGGCTACACCTTC.

This rearrangement joins TRBV4-3 to TRBJ2-7; tentative D call: TRBD1 (6 bases). CDR3 length: 14 residues. CDR1 and CDR2 (germline): LGHNA, YSLEER. V dropped 0 bases and J dropped 3 bases, with 9 bases sitting between them. The CDR3 loop is CASSQDRGSYEQYF. DNA for the CDR3: TGCGCCAGCAGCCAAGATAGGGGGAGCTACGAGCAGTACTTC.

The rearrangement joins TRBV9 to TRBJ2-5; TRBD2 matches at 10 bases. CDR3 length: 16 amino acids. The germline gives CDR1 SGDLS, CDR2 YYNGEE. V shed 3 bases and J 5 bases; nucleotides not matched to a gene: 10. The CDR3 nucleotides are TGTGCCAGCAGCGCAGGGAGAAGCGGGAGGGAGGAGACCCAGTACTTC. This gives the protein CASSAGRSGREETQYF.

This clone was seen a few times. The chain has TRBV21-1 and TRBJ2-2; the table gives TRBD1 as D, unverified against the DNA. TRBV21-1 has pseudogene status. This CDR3 has 13 amino acids. CDR3 in amino acids: CASSTGGTGELFF. CDR3 DNA: TGTGCCAGCAGCACAGGGGGCACCGGGGAGCTGTTTTTT.

The V gene is TRBV28, the J gene TRBJ1-2; a weak D match, TRBD1 (5 bases). V was trimmed by 1 base and J by 9 bases, leaving 15 bases between them. The CDR3 has 14 amino acids. Germline V gene sequence: CDR1 MDHEN, CDR2 SYDVKM. The CDR3 spells CASSLLPGSDRYTF. The CDR3 region has the DNA TGTGCCAGCAGTTTATTACCAGGGTCCGATCGCTACACCTTC.

The chain carries TRBV6-1 and TRBJ2-3, with TRBD1 matching 7 bases. CDR3 length: 13 residues. CDR1 is MNHNS and CDR2 is SASEGT in the germline V gene. J was trimmed by 7 bases and V by 6 bases; bases with no gene match: 7. The CDR3 spells CASRNRGSNTQYF. The CDR3, as DNA: TGTGCCAGCAGAAACAGGGGAAGTAATACGCAGTATTTT.

This clone has more than one count but fewer than ten. The chain is built from TRBV25-1 and TRBJ1-2; D unclear. CDR3 length: 12 amino acids. The germline gives CDR1 MGHDK, CDR2 SYGVNS. Deletions cut 5 bases from V and 8 bases from J, with 12 bases between. CDR3 amino acids: CASSSSAGGYTF. CDR3 DNA: TGTGCCAGCAGTTCCTCCGCGGGGGGCTACACCTTC.

The chain couples TRBV5-1 to TRBJ1-4, with a weak D call TRBD1 (6 bases). The germline gives CDR1 SGHRS, CDR2 YFSETQ. This CDR3 has 15 amino acids. V lost 1 base to trimming and J lost 2 bases, with 9 bases between them. CDR3 in amino acids: CASSLLTGTNEKLFF. The CDR3 DNA reads as TGCGCCAGCAGCTTGTTAACAGGGACTAATGAAAAACTGTTTTTT.

This chain links TRBV30 with TRBJ1-1; D is uncertain. Trimming took off 1 base at V and 7 bases at J, with 22 bases between the two ends. The CDR3 has 16 residues. Germline V lookup: CDR1 GTSNPN, CDR2 SVGIG (reference sequence). The CDR3 DNA follows: TGTGCCTGGAGTGGGGCTGCGGGCCCTCAGAGAATTGAAGCTTTCTTT. It is translated as CAWSGAAGPQRIEAFF.

The chain has TRBV7-9 and TRBJ1-1; D gene unclear. Germline CDR1 and CDR2: SEHNR and FQNEAQ (reference sequence). The CDR3 length is 11 residues. Trimming pared 1 base from V and 8 bases from J, leaving 5 bases between. In DNA form, the CDR3 reads TGTGCCAGCAGCTTAGGCAGGGAAGCTTTCTTT. Protein sequence: CASSLGREAFF.

The chain has TRBV11-2 and TRBJ2-1; 7 positions agree with TRBD2. Germline V gene data show CDR1 as SGHAT and CDR2 as FQNNGV. The CDR3 consists of 18 residues. V shed 1 base, J shed 2 bases, and the junction held 11 bases outside the gene matches. CDR3 DNA: TGTGCCAGCAGCTTAGGACATCGAGGGAGGGTCGCCTACAATGAGCAGTTCTTC. This codes for CASSLGHRGRVAYNEQFF.

The J gene is TRBJ2-3, the V gene TRBV18; 7 bases map to TRBD2. The CDR3 runs 15 residues. The V gene's germline CDR1 is KGHSH and CDR2 LQKENI. The V gene end was trimmed by 0 bases and the J gene end by 0 bases; junction bases not matched to a gene: 0. CDR3 coding DNA: TGTGCCAGCTCACCACCGGGACTAAGCACAGATACGCAGTATTTT. Translation: CASSPPGLSTDTQYF.

This sequence joins TRBV5-1 and TRBJ1-1, with TRBD1 as a possible D gene (5 bases). The CDR3 contains 14 residues. Germline values: CDR1 SGHRS, CDR2 YFSETQ. V lost 3 bases and J lost 4, with 13 bases in between. The CDR3 sequence: CASSSRGASTEAFF. In DNA, the CDR3 is TGCGCCAGCAGCTCCCGTGGGGCCTCCACTGAAGCTTTCTTT.

The V gene is TRBV5-4, the J gene TRBJ2-1; D might be TRBD2 (6 bases). V lost 0 bases, J lost 9 bases, and 10 bases lay in between. CDR1 and CDR2 from the germline V gene are SGHNT and YYREEE (reference sequence). The CDR3 is 13 residues long. The CDR3 DNA reads as TGTGCCAGCAGCTTGGTTGTTAGCGGTGAGCAGTTCTTC. It encodes CASSLVVSGEQFF.

The chain has TRBV27 and TRBJ1-6, with D perhaps matching TRBD1 (5 bases). Trimming shortened V by 2 bases and J by 0 bases, and 11 bases separated the two germline ends. Germline loops: CDR1 MNHEY, CDR2 SMNVEV (reference sequence). There are 17 residues in the CDR3. CDR3 residues: CASSLRQSDSYNSPLHF. CDR3 sequence (DNA): TGTGCCAGCAGTTTAAGACAGTCTGACTCCTATAATTCACCCCTCCACTTT.

The gene calls are TRBV13 and TRBJ2-3; 14 bases are shared with TRBD2. J was trimmed by 0 bases and V by 5 bases; bases with no gene match: 7. The CDR3 has 18 amino acids. CDR1 is PRHDT, CDR2 FYEKMQ, per germline (reference sequence). The CDR3 loop is CASSGRTSGRYSTDTQYF. The CDR3 region has the DNA TGTGCCAGCAGCGGTCGGACTAGCGGGAGGTATAGCACAGATACGCAGTATTTT.

The chain carries TRBV30 and TRBJ2-5; D is possibly TRBD1 (6 bases). The CDR3 length is 16 residues. Between the trimmed V and J ends, which lost 0 bases and 5 bases, there was a span of 19 bases. Looked up from germline, CDR1 is GTSNPN and CDR2 is SVGIG (reference sequence). CDR3: CAWSVGGRGPWETQYF. CDR3 DNA: TGTGCCTGGAGTGTAGGGGGTAGGGGACCATGGGAGACCCAGTACTTC.

The V gene is TRBV9, the J gene TRBJ2-5; TRBD1 matches 7 bases. The germline V gene has CDR1 SGDLS and CDR2 YYNGEE. This CDR3 has 15 residues. Trimming removed 3 bases from V and 4 bases from J; junction bases left unmatched: 9. This CDR3 is CASSAPGQIRETQYF. In DNA form, the CDR3 reads TGTGCCAGCAGCGCCCCGGGACAGATCCGAGAGACCCAGTACTTC. Full variable domain (rest looked up from reference TRBV9 and TRBJ2-5): DSGVTQTPKHLITATGQRVTLRCSPRSGDLSVYWYQQSLDQGLQFLIQYYNGEERAKGNILERFSAQQFPDLHSELNLSSLELGDSALYFCASSAPGQIRETQYFGPGTRLLVL.

The V call is TRBV27, the J call TRBJ1-2; 10 nucleotides match TRBD1. The length of the CDR3 is 13 residues. Trimming cost V 6 bases and J 8 bases; bases outside gene matches: 6. CDR1 and CDR2 (germline): MNHEY, SMNVEV (reference sequence). CDR3 sequence (DNA): TGTGCCAGCAGCAAGGGGACAGGGGTCGGCTACACCTTC. It is translated as CASSKGTGVGYTF.

The V gene is TRBV9, the J gene TRBJ1-2; D ambiguous. The CDR3 has 13 residues. V lost 1 base to trimming and J lost 2 bases, with 6 bases between them. Germline V CDR1 and CDR2: SGDLS, YYNGEE. The CDR3 protein is CASSVNRNYGYTF. In DNA form, the CDR3 reads TGTGCCAGCAGCGTAAATCGGAACTATGGCTACACCTTC.

This clone appeared a few times. The genes are TRBV11-2 and TRBJ1-1; D unclear. V lost 1 base and J 0 bases, leaving 9 bases between the germline ends. CDR1 SGHAT and CDR2 FQNNGV come from the germline V gene. There are 15 residues in the CDR3. This chain's CDR3 is CASSLVGNMNTEAFF. The CDR3 DNA follows: TGTGCCAGCAGCTTAGTTGGCAACATGAACACTGAAGCTTTCTTT.

As to this clone: A much bigger clone sits one base away, suggesting this may be a read error. The same CDR3 arises from other DNA sequences in this sample as well. This rearrangement joins TRBV27 to TRBJ1-2; 7 positions agree with TRBD1. With 6 bases clipped from V and 2 bases from J, the junction kept 18 bases outside the gene matches. The V gene's germline CDR1 is MNHEY and CDR2 SMNVEV (reference sequence). The CDR3 consists of 18 residues. The CDR3 DNA follows: TGTGCCAGCAGCTACTGTGACCCCTGGACAGGTTTCAACTATGGCTACACCTTC. This gives the protein CASSYCDPWTGFNYGYTF.

This sequence joins TRBV11-3 and TRBJ2-3; no definite D call. CDR3 length equals 12 residues. Germline-derived CDR1 and CDR2 are SGHNT and YENEEA. Trimming shortened V by 5 bases and J by 0 bases, and 3 bases separated the two germline ends. CDR3 DNA: TGTGCCAGCAGCCTGAGCACAGATACGCAGTATTTT. Amino acids: CASSLSTDTQYF.